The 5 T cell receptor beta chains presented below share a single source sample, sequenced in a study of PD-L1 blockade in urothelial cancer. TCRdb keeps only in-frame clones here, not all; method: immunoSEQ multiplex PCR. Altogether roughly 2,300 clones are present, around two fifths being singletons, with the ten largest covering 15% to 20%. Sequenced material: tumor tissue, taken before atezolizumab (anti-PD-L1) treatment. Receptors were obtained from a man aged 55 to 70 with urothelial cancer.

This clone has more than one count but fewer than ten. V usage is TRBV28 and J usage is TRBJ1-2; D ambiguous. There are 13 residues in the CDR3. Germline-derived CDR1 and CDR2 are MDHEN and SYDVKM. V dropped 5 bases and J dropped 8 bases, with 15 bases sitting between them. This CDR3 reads CASSPRDTTGYTF. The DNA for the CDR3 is TGTGCCAGCAGTCCACGAGACACGACCGGCTACACCTTC.

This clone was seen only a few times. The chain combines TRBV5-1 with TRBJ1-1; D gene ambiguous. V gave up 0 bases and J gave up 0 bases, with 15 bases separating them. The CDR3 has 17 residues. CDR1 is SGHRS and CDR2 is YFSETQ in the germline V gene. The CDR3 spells CASSLGGELLMNTEAFF. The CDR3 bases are TGCGCCAGCAGCTTGGGCGGAGAACTACTTATGAACACTGAAGCTTTCTTT.

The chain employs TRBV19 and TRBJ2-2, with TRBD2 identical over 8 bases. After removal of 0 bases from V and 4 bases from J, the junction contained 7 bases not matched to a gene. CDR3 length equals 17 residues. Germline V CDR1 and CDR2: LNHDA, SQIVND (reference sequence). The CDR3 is CASSIDLLAEGTGELFF. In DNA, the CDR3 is TGTGCCAGTAGTATAGATCTACTAGCGGAGGGCACCGGGGAGCTGTTTTTT. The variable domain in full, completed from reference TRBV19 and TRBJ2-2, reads DGGITQSPKYLFRKEGQNVTLSCEQNLNHDAMYWYRQDPGQGLRLIYYSQIVNDFQKGDIAEGYSVSREKKESFPLTVTSAQKNPTAFYLCASSIDLLAEGTGELFFGEGSRLTVL.

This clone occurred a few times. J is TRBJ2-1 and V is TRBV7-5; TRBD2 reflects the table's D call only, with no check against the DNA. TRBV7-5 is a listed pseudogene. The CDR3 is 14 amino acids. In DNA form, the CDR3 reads TGTGCCAGCAAGACTAGCGGGGTTTACAATGAGCAGTTCTTC. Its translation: CASKTSGVYNEQFF.

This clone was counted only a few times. The CDR3 loop reads CASSLTTGGTTYNEQFF. In DNA, the CDR3 is TGTGCCAGCAGCCTCACGACAGGGGGCACGACCTACAATGAGCAGTTCTTC. The rearrangement uses TRBV11-3 and TRBJ2-1, with 10 positions matching TRBD1. Per the germline V gene, CDR1 is SGHNT and CDR2 is YENEEA. With 5 bases clipped from V and 2 bases from J, the junction kept 9 bases outside the gene matches. This CDR3 has 17 amino acids.